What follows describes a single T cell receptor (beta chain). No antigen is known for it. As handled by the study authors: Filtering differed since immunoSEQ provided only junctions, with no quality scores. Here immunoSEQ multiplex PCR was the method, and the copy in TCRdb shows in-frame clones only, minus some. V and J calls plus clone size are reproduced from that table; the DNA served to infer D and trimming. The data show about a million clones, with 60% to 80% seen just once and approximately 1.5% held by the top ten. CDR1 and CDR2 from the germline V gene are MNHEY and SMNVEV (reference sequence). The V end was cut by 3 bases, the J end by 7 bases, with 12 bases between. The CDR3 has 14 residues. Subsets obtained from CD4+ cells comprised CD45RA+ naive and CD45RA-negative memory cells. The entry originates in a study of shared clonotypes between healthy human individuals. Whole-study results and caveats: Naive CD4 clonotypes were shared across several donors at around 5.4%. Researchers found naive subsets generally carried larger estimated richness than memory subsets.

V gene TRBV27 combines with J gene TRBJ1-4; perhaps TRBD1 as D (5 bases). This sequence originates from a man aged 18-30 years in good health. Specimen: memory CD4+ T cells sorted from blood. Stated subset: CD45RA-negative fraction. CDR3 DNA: TGTGCCAGCAGTTTCCAGGGTTACAGTGAAAAACTGTTTTTT. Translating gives CASSFQGYSEKLFF.